Below, 23 T cell receptor beta chains from the same sample are listed, as sequenced in a study of cytomegalovirus exposure and HLA in healthy donors. The study ran its PCR with 60 Vbeta and 13 Jbeta primers. The method was immunoSEQ multiplex PCR; TCRdb's version includes in-frame clones alone and lacks a portion of them. Among around 140,000 clones listed, 70% to 85% were seen once. The specimen was PBMCs. These TCRs come from a middle-aged woman in good health and CMV-seronegative.

CDR3 bases: TGTGCCAGCAGTACGGGAGGTTACTCCAATGAGCAGTTCTTC. As protein: CASSTGGYSNEQFF. This chain connects TRBV5-4 to TRBJ2-1; TRBD2 agrees at 7 bases. V shed 5 bases and J 6 bases; nucleotides not matched to a gene: 8. This CDR3 region has 14 residues. CDR1 and CDR2 (germline): SGHNT, YYREEE (reference sequence).

The genes are TRBV28 and TRBJ2-2; D gene uncertain. Deletions cut 7 bases from V and 4 bases from J, with 16 bases between. This CDR3 comprises 15 residues. Germline V gene data show CDR1 as MDHEN and CDR2 as SYDVKM. Here the CDR3 reads CASTVLPTSTGELFF. CDR3 DNA: TGTGCCAGCACAGTTCTCCCCACAAGCACCGGGGAGCTGTTTTTT. Full variable domain (missing parts from reference TRBV28 and TRBJ2-2): DVKVTQSSRYLVKRTGEKVFLECVQDMDHENMFWYRQDPGLGLRLIYFSYDVKMKEKGDIPEGYSVSREKKERFSLILESASTNQTSMYLCASTVLPTSTGELFFGEGSRLTVL.

The chain joins TRBV5-4 to TRBJ2-3, with 9 nucleotides matching TRBD2. Germline V gene sequence: CDR1 SGHNT, CDR2 YYREEE (reference sequence). The CDR3 sequence is 15 residues long. Trimming removed 1 base from V and 4 bases from J; junction bases left unmatched: 4. The CDR3 spells CASSLFAGGPDTQYF. CDR3 in DNA: TGTGCCAGCAGCTTGTTTGCGGGAGGGCCAGATACGCAGTATTTT.

This clone was recorded once. This rearrangement joins TRBV19 to TRBJ2-3; 15 bases align to TRBD2. Germline V gene sequence: CDR1 LNHDA, CDR2 SQIVND (reference sequence). The CDR3 contains 15 residues. The J segment lost 6 bases and the V segment lost 3 bases, leaving 1 base of the junction unmatched. CDR3 protein: CASSMGLAGGDTQYF. The CDR3 DNA is TGTGCCAGTAGTATGGGACTAGCGGGAGGTGATACGCAGTATTTT.

This clone occurred once. This sequence joins TRBV28 and TRBJ2-7; 12 bases are a match to TRBD2. The CDR3 is made up of 17 amino acids. J gave up 4 bases and V 7 bases, and 14 bases lay outside the gene matches. From germline, CDR1 is MDHEN and CDR2 SYDVKM. The CDR3 DNA sequence: TGTGCCAGCACCCGAATAAGACTAGCGGGAGATATGTACGAGCAGTACTTC. Protein sequence: CASTRIRLAGDMYEQYF.

This sequence joins TRBV27 and TRBJ2-3; possible D gene TRBD2, 5 bases. Trimming left V 7 bases short and J 1 base short, with 9 bases between. Germline assignment: CDR1 MNHEY and CDR2 SMNVEV (reference sequence). The CDR3 is 13 residues long. CDR3 nucleotide sequence: TGTGCCAGCAATGAGGGTGGCACAGATACGCAGTATTTT. This codes for CASNEGGTDTQYF.

The chain recombines TRBV7-9 with TRBJ1-1; TRBD1 might be the D (5 bases). CDR3 length equals 16 residues. V was shortened by 1 base and J by 0 bases, with 12 bases between the two germline ends. Germline CDR1 is SEHNR and CDR2 is FQNEAQ (reference sequence). DNA for the CDR3: TGTGCCAGCAGCTTAGGAGCCGACAGACTGAACACTGAAGCTTTCTTT. The encoded protein is CASSLGADRLNTEAFF.

V usage is TRBV2 and J usage is TRBJ1-2, with a possible D match to TRBD1 (5 bases). The CDR3 sequence is 15 residues long. Germline CDR1 is SNHLY and CDR2 is FYNNEI. The V end lost 9 bases, the J end lost 2 bases, and 19 bases lay between the germline ends. CDR3 coding DNA: TGTGCCAGTTTACAGGACATACCCTCCAACTATGGCTACACCTTC. Translation gives CASLQDIPSNYGYTF.

The V call is TRBV18, the J call TRBJ1-2; 7 positions agree with TRBD1. The CDR3 loop spans 14 amino acids. The J segment lost 4 bases and the V segment lost 3 bases, leaving 5 bases of the junction unmatched. From germline, CDR1 is KGHSH and CDR2 LQKENI. CDR3 nucleotides: TGTGCCAGCTCACCCTCGGCAGGGGGCTATGGCTACACCTTC. The encoded protein is CASSPSAGGYGYTF.

DNA for the CDR3: TGTGCCAGCAGTTTATCCGGGGACAGGGCCTACGAGCAGTACTTC. It codes for CASSLSGDRAYEQYF. The chain employs TRBV28 and TRBJ2-7; 9 nucleotides match TRBD1. CDR3 length equals 15 residues. CDR1 and CDR2 from the germline V gene are MDHEN and SYDVKM. Unmatched junction bases numbered 3, after V lost 1 base and J lost 2 bases. Variable domain in full (rest from reference TRBV28 and TRBJ2-7): DVKVTQSSRYLVKRTGEKVFLECVQDMDHENMFWYRQDPGLGLRLIYFSYDVKMKEKGDIPEGYSVSREKKERFSLILESASTNQTSMYLCASSLSGDRAYEQYFGPGTRLTVT.

The chain combines TRBV5-6 with TRBJ1-2; a weak D match, TRBD1 (6 bases). Trimming cost V 4 bases and J 8 bases, with 18 bases left between them. The germline CDR1 and CDR2 sequences are SGHDT and YYEEEE. The CDR3 extends over 14 amino acids. The CDR3: CASSVPRGAWGYTF. The CDR3 DNA sequence: TGTGCCAGCAGCGTCCCCCGGGGGGCCTGGGGCTACACCTTC.

The chain is built from TRBV19 and TRBJ1-1, with D possibly being TRBD1 (5 bases). V was trimmed by 7 bases and J by 4 bases, leaving 16 bases between them. Germline CDR1 and CDR2: LNHDA and SQIVND (reference sequence). This CDR3 contains 14 residues. Written as DNA, the CDR3 is TGTGCCAGTATCAAACGGACATTCAGCACTGAAGCTTTCTTT. Translated: CASIKRTFSTEAFF.

This chain uses TRBV2 with TRBJ2-1; maybe TRBD2 (6 bases). V gave up 4 bases and J gave up 6 bases, with 10 bases separating them. In germline, CDR1 is SNHLY, CDR2 FYNNEI. This CDR3 spans 13 amino acids. CDR3 DNA sequence: TGTGCCAGCAGTGGTCGGGAGTCCAATGAGCAGTTCTTC. Translating it yields CASSGRESNEQFF. The whole variable domain, remainder taken from reference TRBV2 and TRBJ2-1, is EPEVTQTPSHQVTQMGQEVILRCVPISNHLYFYWYRQILGQKVEFLVSFYNNEISEKSEIFDDQFSVERPDGSNFTLKIRSTKLEDSAMYFCASSGRESNEQFFGPGTRLTVL.

The gene calls are TRBV18 and TRBJ2-1; 9 bases align to TRBD2. Germline values: CDR1 KGHSH, CDR2 LQKENI. After removal of 1 base from V and 6 bases from J, the junction contained 7 bases not matched to a gene. The CDR3 runs 16 residues. The CDR3 spells CASSPQSSGRTNEQFF. The CDR3 region has the DNA TGTGCCAGCTCACCACAGAGCAGCGGGAGGACCAATGAGCAGTTCTTC. Drawing the rest from reference TRBV18 and TRBJ2-1, the complete variable domain is NAGVMQNPRHLVRRRGQEARLRCSPMKGHSHVYWYRQLPEEGLKFMVYLQKENIIDESGMPKERFSAEFPKEGPSILRIQQVVRGDSAAYFCASSPQSSGRTNEQFFGPGTRLTVL.

This clone was observed a single time. The genes are TRBV15 and TRBJ2-5; D may be TRBD1 (6 bases). Germline V gene sequence: CDR1 LNHNV, CDR2 YYDKDF (reference sequence). The CDR3 runs to 13 residues. The V and J ends lost 2 bases and 4 bases respectively, with 8 bases between them. CDR3 amino acids: CATSRQTGETQYF. The CDR3 nucleotides are TGTGCCACCAGCAGACAGACAGGAGAGACCCAGTACTTC.

This chain links TRBV19 with TRBJ2-1, with D uncertain. From germline, CDR1 is LNHDA and CDR2 SQIVND (reference sequence). V dropped 7 bases and J dropped 4 bases, with 11 bases sitting between them. This CDR3 has 13 amino acids. For the CDR3, the DNA is TGTGCCAGTACCTGGGCAGCATACAATGAGCAGTTCTTC. Translated: CASTWAAYNEQFF.

V and J are TRBV5-4 and TRBJ2-2; 7 bases agree with TRBD2. J lost 4 bases, V lost 3 bases, and 6 bases had no gene match. In germline, CDR1 is SGHNT, CDR2 YYREEE (reference sequence). The CDR3 runs 15 residues. For the CDR3, the DNA is TGTGCCAGCAGCTCCCCCCAGCGGGGCACCGGGGAGCTGTTTTTT. This encodes CASSSPQRGTGELFF.

The V and J genes are TRBV11-2 and TRBJ2-7; TRBD2 agrees at 9 bases. The V segment lost 2 bases and the J segment 4 bases; nucleotides outside the gene matches: 0. The CDR3 runs to 13 residues. Germline CDR1 is SGHAT and CDR2 is FQNNGV. The DNA for the CDR3 is TGTGCCAGCAGCTTAAGCGGGAGGTACGAGCAGTACTTC. It translates to CASSLSGRYEQYF.

The chain employs TRBV7-8 and TRBJ2-1; D remains ambiguous. Germline V gene data show CDR1 as SGHVS and CDR2 as FQNEAQ. Trimming removed 5 bases at V and 8 bases at J, with 10 bases between. The CDR3 is made up of 12 amino acids. The CDR3 protein is CASSLLFHEQFF. The CDR3 DNA sequence: TGTGCCAGCAGCCTTCTTTTCCATGAGCAGTTCTTC.

V usage is TRBV7-3 and J usage is TRBJ2-2, with 9 bases identical to TRBD1. The CDR3 consists of 15 residues. Trimming cost V 3 bases and J 7 bases; bases outside gene matches: 6. Germline V lookup: CDR1 SGHTA, CDR2 FQGTGA. The CDR3 reads CASSFRTGVVGELFF. The CDR3 DNA sequence: TGTGCCAGCAGCTTCCGGACAGGGGTTGTCGGGGAGCTGTTTTTT.

The CDR3 loop is CASSPKTRMNTEAFF. CDR3 in DNA: TGTGCCAGCAGTCCGAAAACACGAATGAACACTGAAGCTTTCTTT. The J gene is TRBJ1-1, the V gene TRBV7-2; D call uncertain. Trimming took 6 bases from V and 0 from J, leaving 14 bases between them. Germline V gives CDR1 SGHTA, CDR2 FQGNSA. The CDR3 covers 15 residues. Supplemented by reference TRBV7-2 and TRBJ1-1, the full variable domain reads GAGVSQSPSNKVTEKGKDVELRCDPISGHTALYWYRQSLGQGLEFLIYFQGNSAPDKSGLPSDRFSAERTGGSVSTLTIQRTQQEDSAVYLCASSPKTRMNTEAFFGQGTRLTVV.

V usage is TRBV29-1 and J usage is TRBJ1-1; D is unresolved. This CDR3 contains 13 residues. Germline V gene sequence: CDR1 SQVTM, CDR2 ANQGSEA. Trimming took 3 bases from V and 7 from J, leaving 15 bases between them. As DNA, the CDR3 is TGCAGCGTTGAGGGCCTCAAAATACATGAAGCTTTCTTT. Translation: CSVEGLKIHEAFF.

The V and J genes are TRBV7-2 and TRBJ2-2; D call uncertain. Germline CDR1 SGHTA, CDR2 FQGNSA. CDR3 size: 15 residues. V lost 3 bases, J lost 3 bases, and 11 bases lay in between. The CDR3 is CASSLTPRDTGELFF. The CDR3 bases are TGTGCCAGCAGCTTGACTCCCCGGGACACCGGGGAGCTGTTTTTT.